This T cell receptor (beta chain) was captured in a study of blood T cell repertoires in COVID-19. About the research overall: Material from acute and convalescent COVID-19 was sourced from the United States, Italy and Spain.

In the original workflow: Estimates of nucleated cell counts were drawn from the amplification of reference gene primers. Generated by immunoSEQ multiplex PCR, the TCRdb table keeps only in-frame clones and is missing some. From that table come the V and J calls and clone size; the DNA was used to work out D and trimming. This sample has around 200,000 clones; around 84% occur once, and the top ten carry approximately 5.9%. This CDR3 region has 13 residues. The V gene's germline CDR1 is SGHRS and CDR2 YFSETQ. V lost 4 bases, J lost 6 bases, and 2 bases stayed unmatched. Input material: peripheral blood. V usage is TRBV5-1 and J usage is TRBJ1-5; 9 bases are a match to TRBD1. This receptor was taken from a man of 80 years or more with acute or convalescent COVID-19. The CDR3 sequence: CASSPDRGQPQHF. In nucleotides, the CDR3 is TGCGCCAGCAGCCCGGACAGGGGTCAGCCCCAGCATTTT. The whole variable domain, remainder taken from reference TRBV5-1 and TRBJ1-5, is KAGVTQTPRYLIKTRGQQVTLSCSPISGHRSVSWYQQTPGQGLQFLFEYFSETQRNKGNFPGRFSGRQFSNSRSEMNVSTLELGDSALYLCASSPDRGQPQHFGDGTRLSIL.